The 30 T cell receptor beta chains below come from one sample, sequenced in a study of blood T cell repertoires in COVID-19. Assay used: immunoSEQ multiplex PCR; TCRdb lists only in-frame clones, some missing. The sample records 60,000 to 80,000 clones, over 75% being singletons. The sample was peripheral blood. These receptors all come from a man aged 45 to 65 with acute or convalescent COVID-19.

The gene calls are TRBV3-1 (or the pseudogene TRBV3-2) and TRBJ1-2; 12 bases agree with TRBD1. This CDR3 is 21 amino acids long. Trimming cost V 1 base and J 4 bases; bases outside gene matches: 19. Germline V gene lookup returns CDR1 LGHDT and CDR2 YNNKEL (reference sequence). The CDR3 DNA is TGTGCCAGCAGCCAAGCCCAAAAGCTCTGGGACAGGGGGCTGCAGTCCTATGGCTACACCTTC. This sequence encodes CASSQAQKLWDRGLQSYGYTF.

The rearrangement links TRBV2 to TRBJ1-5; the D gene is possibly TRBD1 (6 bases). The CDR3 is 12 amino acids. CDR1 is SNHLY, CDR2 FYNNEI, per germline. V was cut by 5 bases and J by 4 bases, with 6 bases left in between. CDR3 loop: CASSQGNQPQHF. The CDR3 DNA reads TGTGCCAGCAGTCAGGGGAATCAGCCCCAGCATTTT.

The chain couples TRBV19 to TRBJ1-2; the match to TRBD1 covers 8 bases. The CDR3 length is 16 residues. The germline gives CDR1 LNHDA, CDR2 SQIVND (reference sequence). The trim removed 3 bases at V and 2 bases at J, leaving 8 bases unmatched. CDR3 protein: CASSIVAGGSNYGYTF. The DNA of the CDR3 is TGTGCCAGTAGTATTGTGGCAGGGGGCTCCAACTATGGCTACACCTTC.

The CDR3 DNA sequence: TGTGCCAGCTACGGGGACAGGGTTTTTTTCCAAGAGACCCAGTACTTC. As protein: CASYGDRVFFQETQYF. This chain joins TRBV7-8 and TRBJ2-5; TRBD1 aligns across 9 bases. The V and J ends lost 8 bases and 1 base, in that order; junction bases with no gene match: 11. The germline gives CDR1 SGHVS, CDR2 FQNEAQ. This CDR3 spans 16 amino acids.

This chain uses TRBV11-2 with TRBJ1-5, with no clear D. The V and J ends lost 1 base and 5 bases respectively, with 6 bases between them. This CDR3 contains 13 residues. The germline V gene encodes CDR1 SGHAT and CDR2 FQNNGV. The CDR3 DNA reads as TGTGCCAGCAGCTTAGGCGAGCATCAGCCCCAGCATTTT. This encodes CASSLGEHQPQHF.

The V and J genes are TRBV6-6 and TRBJ2-7, with a tentative D call TRBD1 (6 bases). There are 14 residues in the CDR3. Trimming pared 6 bases from V and 1 base from J, leaving 13 bases between. Germline lookup yields CDR1 MNHNY and CDR2 SVGAGI (reference sequence). CDR3 sequence: CASRRTELSYEQYF. CDR3 DNA: TGTGCCAGCAGAAGGACAGAACTGTCCTACGAGCAGTACTTC.

Here the CDR3 DNA reads TGTGCCAGCAGTTACGCAGGCTACGAGCAGTACGTC. Translated, it gives CASSYAGYEQYV. V gene TRBV6-2 or TRBV6-3 combines with J gene TRBJ2-7, with D hard to call. CDR3 size: 12 residues. V lost 2 bases and J lost 3, with 5 bases in between. Per the germline V gene, CDR1 is MNHEY and CDR2 is SVGEGT.

This clone showed up just once. The chain couples TRBV5-1 to TRBJ2-5, with 7 bases fitting TRBD2. J lost 5 bases, V lost 0 bases, and 4 bases had no gene match. CDR3 size: 14 residues. Germline assignment: CDR1 SGHRS and CDR2 YFSETQ. CDR3: CASSLAMGGETQYF. In nucleotides, the CDR3 is TGCGCCAGCAGCTTGGCTATGGGGGGGGAGACCCAGTACTTC.

The chain is built from TRBV19 and TRBJ2-1; 11 nucleotides line up with TRBD2. V shed 7 bases, J shed 4 bases, and the junction held 12 bases outside the gene matches. The CDR3 sequence is 17 residues long. Germline V gene data show CDR1 as LNHDA and CDR2 as SQIVND (reference sequence). The CDR3 here is CASTPPGGTSGYNEQFF. The CDR3 DNA sequence: TGTGCCAGTACTCCTCCAGGGGGGACTAGCGGATACAATGAGCAGTTCTTC.

V gene TRBV6-1 combines with J gene TRBJ2-5; 8 bases agree with TRBD2. This CDR3 has 15 residues. The V and J ends lost 3 bases and 5 bases, in that order; junction bases with no gene match: 8. Germline V gene lookup returns CDR1 MNHNS and CDR2 SASEGT. The CDR3 nucleotides are TGTGCCAGCAGTGACCTCGGGGGGGCGGGGGAGACCCAGTACTTC. Translating it yields CASSDLGGAGETQYF.

The V and J genes are TRBV3-1 (or the pseudogene TRBV3-2) and TRBJ2-2; 8 bases map to TRBD1. This CDR3 contains 14 residues. Germline V lookup: CDR1 LGHDT, CDR2 YNNKEL (reference sequence). Germline trimming cut 4 bases from V and 6 bases from J; bases unmatched to any gene: 4. The CDR3 DNA reads TGTGCCAGCAGCCTGGGGACAGGTTCCGGGGAGCTGTTTTTT. It translates to CASSLGTGSGELFF.

This chain uses TRBV6-5 with TRBJ2-5; possibly TRBD1 for D (5 bases). The CDR3 is 15 residues long. V lost 0 bases and J 2 bases, leaving 10 bases between the germline ends. CDR1 and CDR2 (germline): MNHEY, SVGAGI. The CDR3 DNA follows: TGTGCCAGCAGTTACTCGGGGCGACAACAAGAGACCCAGTACTTC. Protein sequence: CASSYSGRQQETQYF.

This clone was picked up one time. The chain recombines TRBV12-3 or TRBV12-4 with TRBJ2-7; D is unclear. The CDR3 is 13 residues long. Trimming stripped 7 bases from V and 1 base from J, with 11 bases between. In nucleotides, the CDR3 is TGTGCCAGCAATGGGCCCCGTTCCTACGAGCAGTACTTC. Its translation: CASNGPRSYEQYF.

This clone was counted once. V usage is TRBV5-1 and J usage is TRBJ2-2, with a tentative D call TRBD2 (7 bases). The CDR3 covers 17 residues. Germline CDR1 and CDR2: SGHRS and YFSETQ. The V end was cut by 2 bases, the J end by 0 bases, with 14 bases between. The CDR3 here is CASSLGGGLANTGELFF. The CDR3 nucleotides read TGCGCCAGCAGCTTAGGGGGGGGCCTTGCGAACACCGGGGAGCTGTTTTTT.

The chain has TRBV6-6 and TRBJ1-2; the D gene is possibly TRBD1 (5 bases). The CDR3 length is 13 residues. V was pared by 6 bases and J by 4 bases, with 12 bases between. Per the germline V gene, CDR1 is MNHNY and CDR2 is SVGAGI (reference sequence). The CDR3 DNA reads TGTGCCAGCAGCCAAGACAGCCGCTATGGCTACACCTTC. Translated, it gives CASSQDSRYGYTF.

CDR3 amino acids: CASSERQGADTQYF. CDR3 bases: TGTGCCAGCAGTGAACGGCAGGGGGCAGATACGCAGTATTTT. The J gene is TRBJ2-3, the V gene TRBV2; 7 bases line up with TRBD1. The CDR3 covers 14 residues. The germline V gene encodes CDR1 SNHLY and CDR2 FYNNEI. J was trimmed by 4 bases and V by 2 bases; bases with no gene match: 3. The entire variable domain, with the rest obtained from reference TRBV2 and TRBJ2-3, is as follows: EPEVTQTPSHQVTQMGQEVILRCVPISNHLYFYWYRQILGQKVEFLVSFYNNEISEKSEIFDDQFSVERPDGSNFTLKIRSTKLEDSAMYFCASSERQGADTQYFGPGTRLTVL.

This chain uses TRBV29-1 with TRBJ2-1, with 10 bases lining up with TRBD1. Germline CDR1 reads SQVTM; CDR2 reads ANQGSEA. The ends lost 0 bases at V and 3 bases at J; junction bases unmatched: 2. The CDR3 runs 15 residues. The CDR3 nucleotides are TGCAGCGTTGAAGAAGGGACAGGGGTCTACAATGAGCAGTTCTTC. This codes for CSVEEGTGVYNEQFF.

This rearrangement joins TRBV6-2 or TRBV6-3 to TRBJ2-7; 8 bases align to TRBD2. The CDR3 length is 14 residues. Germline CDR1 is MNHEY and CDR2 is SVGEGT. V dropped 4 bases and J dropped 7; count of bases not matched to a gene: 9. The CDR3 sequence: CASSWVGGGSEQYF. CDR3 bases: TGTGCCAGCAGTTGGGTCGGGGGGGGCTCGGAGCAGTACTTC.

This chain links TRBV18 with TRBJ2-4, with D possibly matching TRBD2 (5 bases). The CDR3 is 17 amino acids. The ends were cut back, 2 bases at V and 0 bases at J, with 14 bases in the middle. Germline V CDR1 and CDR2: KGHSH, LQKENI. The CDR3 protein is CASSPISSVLAKNIQYF. CDR3 sequence (DNA): TGTGCCAGCTCACCAATAAGTAGCGTCCTAGCCAAAAACATTCAGTACTTC. The full variable domain, in which reference TRBV18 and TRBJ2-4 provide the parts outside the CDR3, is NAGVMQNPRHLVRRRGQEARLRCSPMKGHSHVYWYRQLPEEGLKFMVYLQKENIIDESGMPKERFSAEFPKEGPSILRIQQVVRGDSAAYFCASSPISSVLAKNIQYFGAGTRLSVL.

In DNA, the CDR3 is TGTGCCAGCAGTAGGGACAGGTTCACCTACGAGCAGTACGTC. Residues: CASSRDRFTYEQYV. The chain recombines TRBV25-1 with TRBJ2-7; 8 positions match TRBD1. Germline values: CDR1 MGHDK, CDR2 SYGVNS. The CDR3 is 14 amino acids. The V segment lost 5 bases and the J segment 2 bases; nucleotides outside the gene matches: 5.

The CDR3 DNA reads as TGTGCCTGGAGTGTACGACAGACCTACGAGCAGTACGTC. This codes for CAWSVRQTYEQYV. The chain has TRBV30 and TRBJ2-7, with a weak D call TRBD1 (5 bases). V was shortened by 0 bases and J by 2 bases, with 8 bases between the two germline ends. This CDR3 region has 13 residues. CDR1 and CDR2 from the germline V gene are GTSNPN and SVGIG (reference sequence).

This clone was seen a single time. The chain joins TRBV5-6 to TRBJ1-2; 10 bases agree with TRBD1. The germline CDR1 and CDR2 sequences are SGHDT and YYEEEE. Unmatched junction bases numbered 10, after V lost 4 bases and J lost 7 bases. This CDR3 contains 15 residues. CDR3 residues: CASSVDRGRSGGYTF. The CDR3, as DNA: TGTGCCAGCAGCGTCGACAGGGGGCGGAGTGGTGGCTACACCTTC.

This chain uses TRBV29-1 with TRBJ2-5; D possibly corresponds to TRBD2 (5 bases). Germline lookup yields CDR1 SQVTM and CDR2 ANQGSEA. The V end lost 6 bases, the J end lost 4 bases, and 6 bases lay between the germline ends. This CDR3 spans 10 amino acids. The CDR3 nucleotides are TGCAGCGTGGCGGGAGAGACCCAGTACTTC. Amino acid sequence: CSVAGETQYF.

V is TRBV10-3 and J is TRBJ2-7, with TRBD1 identical over 9 bases. Trimming at V came to 3 bases and at J to 2 bases, leaving 8 bases not matched to a gene. CDR3 length: 16 amino acids. Germline V lookup: CDR1 ENHRY, CDR2 SYGVKD. The CDR3 region is CAISDLWDRDTYEQYF. CDR3 bases: TGTGCCATCAGTGACTTATGGGACAGGGACACCTACGAGCAGTACTTC.

The rearrangement joins TRBV7-3 to TRBJ1-5; TRBD1 matches 10 bases. The CDR3 contains 17 residues. Germline trimming cut 6 bases from V and 2 bases from J; bases unmatched to any gene: 10. CDR1 is SGHTA, CDR2 FQGTGA, per germline. In DNA form, the CDR3 reads TGTGCCAGCAGACCTCGCCCCGGGACAGGGGGCAATCAGCCCCAGCATTTT. Its translation is CASRPRPGTGGNQPQHF. Combining the CDR3 with reference TRBV7-3 and TRBJ1-5 gives the whole variable domain GAGVSQTPSNKVTEKGKYVELRCDPISGHTALYWYRQSLGQGPEFLIYFQGTGAADDSGLPNDRFFAVRPEGSVSTLKIQRTERGDSAVYLCASRPRPGTGGNQPQHFGDGTRLSIL.

This chain connects TRBV6-5 to TRBJ1-1, with a tentative D call TRBD1 (6 bases). Germline V gene sequence: CDR1 MNHEY, CDR2 SVGAGI. This CDR3 comprises 14 residues. Trimming removed 6 bases from V and 3 bases from J, with 14 bases in between. CDR3 in DNA: TGTGCCAGCAGAGGGGGGGACGGATACACTGAAGCTTTCTTT. Protein product: CASRGGDGYTEAFF.

The gene calls are TRBV5-1 and TRBJ1-6; D unresolved. Germline V CDR1 and CDR2: SGHRS, YFSETQ. V shed 0 bases and J shed 10 bases, with 8 bases lying between them. The CDR3 totals 13 residues. CDR3 bases: TGCGCCAGCAGCTTGGCGGGGAGATCACCCCTCCACTTT. This translates into CASSLAGRSPLHF. Based on the CDR3 plus reference TRBV5-1 and TRBJ1-6, the full variable domain is KAGVTQTPRYLIKTRGQQVTLSCSPISGHRSVSWYQQTPGQGLQFLFEYFSETQRNKGNFPGRFSGRQFSNSRSEMNVSTLELGDSALYLCASSLAGRSPLHFGNGTRLTVT.

V usage is TRBV11-1 and J usage is TRBJ2-3; D is possibly TRBD2 (6 bases). The V gene's germline CDR1 is SGHAT and CDR2 FQDESV (reference sequence). The ends were cut back, 5 bases at V and 1 base at J, with 13 bases in the middle. The CDR3 runs 15 residues. The CDR3 coding sequence is TGTGCCAGCAGCACCGGAGGGCTTCGCACAGATACGCAGTATTTT. Translating gives CASSTGGLRTDTQYF.

This chain links TRBV27 with TRBJ1-5; D gene unclear. CDR1 MNHEY and CDR2 SMNVEV come from the germline V gene (reference sequence). V lost 2 bases to trimming and J lost 3 bases, with 11 bases between them. This CDR3 is 15 amino acids long. The chain's CDR3 is CASSLIGRFNQPQHF. CDR3 DNA sequence: TGTGCCAGCAGTTTAATCGGTCGGTTCAATCAGCCCCAGCATTTT.

This clone occurred many times. The rearrangement links TRBV15 to TRBJ2-1; D is perhaps TRBD2 (7 bases). Per the germline V gene, CDR1 is LNHNV and CDR2 is YYDKDF (reference sequence). The CDR3 loop spans 14 amino acids. V was pared by 5 bases and J by 5 bases, with 13 bases between. CDR3 sequence: CATSHGGGHNEQFF. The CDR3 nucleotides are TGTGCCACCAGCCATGGCGGGGGCCACAATGAGCAGTTCTTC.